These T cell receptor beta chains were read from a single sample in a study of Ad26.COV2.S vaccination and SARS-CoV-2 variants. Here immunoSEQ multiplex PCR was the method, and the copy in TCRdb shows in-frame clones only, minus some. The repertoire has 300,000 to 400,000 clones, around nine tenths of them found once; the top ten carry about 11%. The sample here was peripheral blood, taken in a trial of Ad26.COV2.S vaccine versus placebo. These receptors were collected from a person between 18 and 59 years old who received the Ad26.COV2.S COVID-19 vaccine or a placebo. Both conserved end residues are part of each CDR3. D genes are given only for firm matches. Part of the rows lack a size; the others show once, few, many or a class for expanded clones.

v_gene,abundance,d_gene,j_gene,CDR3aa,CDR3nt
TRBV6-6,.,.,TRBJ1-6,CASTRGGGNSPLHF,TGTGCCAGCACCAGGGGAGGGGGAAATTCACCCCTCCACTTT
TRBV24-1,.,.,TRBJ2-2,CATSADLTNTGELFF,TGTGCCACCAGTGCAGACCTTACGAACACCGGGGAGCTGTTTTTT
TRBV2,few,TRBD2,TRBJ2-7,CASSVPSGLSSYEQYF,TGTGCCAGCAGTGTGCCTAGCGGGCTGAGCTCCTACGAGCAGTACTTC
TRBV5-1,.,TRBD2,TRBJ2-3,CATKLASLLTDTQYF,TGCGCCACCAAACTAGCGAGCCTTCTAACAGATACGCAGTATTTT
TRBV11-2,.,TRBD1,TRBJ2-7,CASSQPGQGSYEQYF,TGTGCCAGCAGCCAACCGGGACAGGGGTCCTACGAGCAGTACTTC
TRBV5-1,.,TRBD1,TRBJ2-2,CASLQGAGTGELFF,TGCGCCAGCTTACAGGGGGCGGGCACCGGGGAGCTGTTTTTT
TRBV4-1,once,.,TRBJ2-7,CASSQDPGGSYEQYF,TGCGCCAGCAGCCAAGATCCGGGGGGCAGCTACGAGCAGTACTTC
TRBV5-1,.,.,TRBJ1-4,CASSSGVATNEKLFF,TGCGCCAGCAGTTCAGGGGTCGCGACTAATGAAAAACTGTTTTTT
TRBV28,.,TRBD2,TRBJ2-1,CASSPSSGLGNEQFF,TGTGCCAGCAGCCCATCTAGCGGCCTAGGGAATGAGCAGTTCTTC
TRBV2,once,.,TRBJ1-3,CASSGAGFYSGNTIYF,TGTGCCAGCAGTGGGGCAGGGTTTTACTCTGGAAACACCATATATTTT
TRBV4-3,.,TRBD2,TRBJ2-7,CASSQAREAYEQYF,TGCGCCAGCAGCCAAGCGCGGGAGGCCTACGAGCAGTACTTC
TRBV7-6,.,.,TRBJ2-1,CASSAGGGGLNNEQFF,TGTGCCAGCAGCGCAGGGGGCGGGGGGCTAAACAATGAGCAGTTCTTC
TRBV9,.,TRBD2,TRBJ2-5,CASSVGSSGVQETQYF,TGTGCCAGCAGCGTAGGTTCTAGCGGGGTCCAAGAGACCCAGTACTTC
TRBV7-2,.,TRBD2,TRBJ2-5,CASSPDRLAGTDAQYF,TGTGCCAGCAGCCCAGATAGGCTAGCGGGGACCGACGCCCAGTACTTC
TRBV7-7,.,TRBD1,TRBJ2-5,CASSLGTGWGETQYF,TGTGCCAGCAGCTTAGGGACAGGGTGGGGAGAGACCCAGTACTTC
TRBV3-1/TRBV3-2,.,.,TRBJ2-1,CASSQVPGASEQFF,TGTGCCAGCAGCCAAGTTCCGGGGGCGAGTGAGCAGTTCTTC
TRBV21-1,.,.,TRBJ2-7,CASSKGSPWIYEQYF,TGTGCCAGCAGCAAAGGGTCCCCTTGGATCTACGAGCAGTACTTC
TRBV10-3,few,TRBD1,TRBJ1-5,CAISAGTGLGSQPQHF,TGTGCCATCAGTGCCGGGACAGGGCTGGGGAGTCAGCCCCAGCATTTT
TRBV11-3,.,.,TRBJ2-2,CASSAGGFSGELFF,TGTGCCAGCAGTGCTGGGGGGTTCTCCGGGGAGCTGTTTTTT
TRBV10-3,.,.,TRBJ1-2,CAATDGTNYGYTF,TGTGCTGCAACGGACGGTACTAACTATGGCTACACCTTC
TRBV4-3,once,TRBD2,TRBJ2-1,CASSQDLLAGGPPYNEQFF,TGCGCCAGCAGCCAAGATTTACTAGCGGGGGGGCCCCCCTACAATGAGCAGTTCTTC
TRBV21-1,.,.,TRBJ1-1,CASSKTTTGSLRNTEAFF,TGTGCCAGCAGCAAAACGACAACAGGATCCCTACGGAACACTGAAGCTTTCTTT
TRBV3-1/TRBV3-2,.,TRBD1,TRBJ1-2,CASSQDRGVNYGYTF,TGTGCCAGCAGCCAGGACAGGGGAGTTAACTATGGCTACACCTTC
TRBV6-5,.,.,TRBJ1-1,CASSYSGPGDGTEAFF,TGTGCCAGCAGTTACTCGGGCCCGGGGGATGGCACTGAAGCTTTCTTT
TRBV28,.,TRBD1,TRBJ2-5,CASSQGTGRETQYF,TGTGCCAGCAGTCAAGGGACAGGGCGGGAGACCCAGTACTTC
TRBV7-2,.,.,TRBJ2-5,CASSLAQGYQETQYF,TGTGCCAGCAGCTTAGCACAGGGTTACCAAGAGACCCAGTACTTC
TRBV7-9,.,TRBD2,TRBJ2-7,CASSSGGTSGNEQYF,TGTGCCAGCAGCTCGGGCGGGACTAGCGGGAACGAGCAGTACTTC
TRBV19,.,TRBD1,TRBJ1-2,CASSPRRTGFNYGYTF,TGTGCCAGTAGCCCAAGGAGGACAGGTTTTAACTATGGCTACACCTTC
TRBV4-2,.,TRBD1,TRBJ2-1,CASSQGDRDNEQFF,TGTGCCAGCAGCCAAGGGGACAGAGACAATGAGCAGTTCTTC
TRBV9,many,TRBD2,TRBJ2-6,CASSVDPSGRNSGANVLTF,TGTGCCAGCAGCGTAGATCCTAGCGGGAGGAACTCTGGGGCCAACGTCCTGACTTTC
TRBV19,.,.,TRBJ2-1,CATQLGFNEQFF,TGTGCCACGCAGCTCGGGTTCAATGAGCAGTTCTTC
TRBV10-2,.,.,TRBJ1-1,CASSEGLNTEAFF,TGCGCCAGCAGTGAAGGGCTGAACACTGAAGCTTTCTTT
TRBV28,.,TRBD1,TRBJ2-1,CASSLPDRGGNEQFF,TGTGCCAGCAGTTTACCGGACAGGGGGGGCAATGAGCAGTTCTTC
TRBV12-3/TRBV12-4,.,.,TRBJ2-7,CASSSRLDYEQYF,TGTGCCAGCAGTTCCCGACTTGACTACGAGCAGTACTTC
TRBV28,.,TRBD1,TRBJ2-6,CASRGQGARGANVLTF,TGTGCCAGCAGAGGACAGGGGGCGAGGGGGGCCAACGTCCTGACTTTC
TRBV27,.,.,TRBJ2-7,CASGLAGSYEQYF,TGTGCCAGCGGACTCGCGGGGAGCTACGAGCAGTACTTC
TRBV18,.,.,TRBJ1-1,CASSSRANTEAFF,TGTGCCAGCTCGAGCCGGGCGAACACTGAAGCTTTCTTT
TRBV5-1,.,.,TRBJ1-4,CASSLTGATNEKLFF,TGCGCCAGCAGCCTGACAGGTGCAACTAATGAAAAACTGTTTTTT
TRBV18,once,TRBD1,TRBJ1-3,CASSQGQGGAGNTIYF,TGTGCCAGCTCACAGGGACAGGGAGGCGCTGGAAACACCATATATTTT
TRBV6-2/TRBV6-3,.,.,TRBJ2-7,CASSSHWETIYEQYF,TGTGCCAGCAGCTCTCACTGGGAGACGATCTACGAGCAGTACTTC